The 14 T cell receptor beta chains given below trace back to one sample, sequenced in a study of T cell changes during pregnancy in multiple sclerosis. Produced via immunoSEQ multiplex PCR; TCRdb's table is partial and in-frame only. The sample consists of tens of thousands of clones, over 80% of them appearing once. Sequenced material: peripheral blood, taken after pregnancy. The receptors come from a female donor with multiple sclerosis, enrolled in a pregnancy study.

This clone was counted a few times. The chain joins TRBV9 to TRBJ1-1; 7 bases map to TRBD1. After removal of 3 bases from V and 1 base from J, the junction contained 9 bases not matched to a gene. CDR1 is SGDLS, CDR2 YYNGEE, per germline. The CDR3 loop spans 16 amino acids. CDR3 bases: TGTGCCAGCAGCGAGGATATTGGGACAGCGAACACTGAAGCTTTCTTT. It translates to CASSEDIGTANTEAFF.

This chain links TRBV30 with TRBJ2-1; 13 bases are a match to TRBD2. The germline gives CDR1 GTSNPN, CDR2 SVGIG (reference sequence). J was trimmed by 10 bases and V by 3 bases; bases with no gene match: 6. The CDR3 consists of 14 residues. CDR3 sequence: CAWRLAGGPGEQFF. In DNA form, the CDR3 reads TGTGCCTGGAGACTAGCGGGAGGGCCGGGGGAGCAGTTCTTC.

The gene calls are TRBV5-1 and TRBJ2-5; 9 nucleotides agree with TRBD1. The CDR3 extends over 15 amino acids. V gave up 0 bases and J gave up 4 bases; unmatched junction bases: 4. The germline V gene has CDR1 SGHRS and CDR2 YFSETQ. CDR3 coding DNA: TGCGCCAGCAGCTTGGCCGAGGGACAGGGAGAGACCCAGTACTTC. This codes for CASSLAEGQGETQYF.

This sequence joins TRBV6-1 and TRBJ1-2; 7 bases align to TRBD1. Germline V lookup: CDR1 MNHNS, CDR2 SASEGT. With 2 bases clipped from V and 4 bases from J, the junction kept 10 bases outside the gene matches. CDR3 length equals 16 residues. The CDR3 region is CASSEPQGRTIYGYTF. The CDR3 DNA reads TGTGCCAGCAGTGAACCACAGGGGAGAACAATCTATGGCTACACCTTC.

The chain uses TRBV6-1 and TRBJ2-5, with 8 bases matching TRBD1. V lost 3 bases and J lost 4; bases outside the gene matches: 7. Per germline, CDR1 MNHNS and CDR2 SASEGT. CDR3 size: 15 residues. CDR3 region: CASSDHPGGGETQYF. The DNA of the CDR3 is TGTGCCAGCAGTGACCACCCAGGGGGCGGAGAGACCCAGTACTTC.

CDR3 in amino acids: CASSNRGLGTDTQYF. The CDR3 DNA is TGTGCCAGCAGCAACAGGGGATTGGGCACAGATACGCAGTATTTT. The chain employs TRBV7-3 and TRBJ2-3; TRBD1 matches at 7 bases. V shed 5 bases, J shed 1 base, and the junction held 6 bases outside the gene matches. This CDR3 has 15 residues. CDR1 is SGHTA, CDR2 FQGTGA, per germline.

The V gene is TRBV2, the J gene TRBJ2-7; 7 bases agree with TRBD2. Losses at the gene ends were 6 bases for V and 4 bases for J; bases not matched to a gene: 6. The CDR3 consists of 13 residues. Germline V gene lookup returns CDR1 SNHLY and CDR2 FYNNEI. CDR3 nucleotide sequence: TGTGCCAGCAGGGCTAGCGGACCTTACGAGCAGTACTTC. Translated: CASRASGPYEQYF.

The chain combines TRBV7-9 with TRBJ2-7, with 9 bases that match TRBD1. The CDR3 length is 15 residues. Losses at the gene ends were 4 bases for V and 2 bases for J; bases not matched to a gene: 6. Germline V gene data show CDR1 as SEHNR and CDR2 as FQNEAQ (reference sequence). CDR3 sequence: CASSSDRGLPYEQYF. Here the CDR3 DNA reads TGTGCCAGCAGCTCGGACAGGGGACTCCCCTACGAGCAGTACTTC.

The chain combines TRBV5-1 with TRBJ2-6, with 7 bases lining up with TRBD1. The V gene end was trimmed by 4 bases and the J gene end by 3 bases; junction bases not matched to a gene: 4. Germline assignment: CDR1 SGHRS and CDR2 YFSETQ. The length of the CDR3 is 15 residues. CDR3 amino acids: CASSATGDGANVLTF. As DNA, the CDR3 is TGCGCCAGCAGCGCCACAGGGGATGGGGCCAACGTCCTGACTTTC.

The DNA of the CDR3 is TGTGCAAGTCGCTGGCAGCAGGAGGCTGAAGCTTTCTTT. Protein product: CASRWQQEAEAFF. V gene TRBV12-2 combines with J gene TRBJ1-1. TRBV12-2 is given as a pseudogene. This CDR3 is built from 13 residues.

V gene TRBV2 combines with J gene TRBJ1-1, with 7 bases identical to TRBD1. Germline-derived CDR1 and CDR2 are SNHLY and FYNNEI. There are 12 residues in the CDR3. The J segment lost 7 bases and the V segment lost 6 bases, leaving 5 bases of the junction unmatched. DNA of the CDR3: TGTGCCAGCAGGACAGGGAAAGGTGAAGCTTTCTTT. As protein: CASRTGKGEAFF.

J is TRBJ1-2 and V is TRBV15; no firm D call. Germline V gene sequence: CDR1 LNHNV, CDR2 YYDKDF (reference sequence). The CDR3 sequence is 14 residues long. V lost 5 bases to trimming and J lost 2 bases, with 12 bases between them. The CDR3 is CATSPEVPNYGYTF. As DNA, the CDR3 is TGTGCCACCAGCCCGGAGGTACCAAACTATGGCTACACCTTC.

The V gene is TRBV7-3, the J gene TRBJ2-5, with D perhaps matching TRBD1 (5 bases). The CDR3 covers 15 residues. V lost 11 bases and J lost 2, with 21 bases in between. From germline, CDR1 is SGHTA and CDR2 FQGTGA. This chain's CDR3 is CAPSGATVHQETQYF. The CDR3 bases are TGTGCCCCTAGTGGGGCCACCGTACATCAAGAGACCCAGTACTTC.

As regards this clone: Other DNA sequences in the same sample also yield this CDR3. This sequence joins TRBV6-5 and TRBJ1-5; 7 positions agree with TRBD1. The J segment lost 7 bases and the V segment lost 2 bases, leaving 5 bases of the junction unmatched. From germline, CDR1 is MNHEY and CDR2 SVGAGI. This CDR3 contains 14 residues. CDR3 region: CASSYGGGGQPQHF. Here the CDR3 DNA reads TGTGCCAGCAGTTACGGCGGAGGGGGCCAGCCCCAGCATTTT.